This paragraph reports one T cell receptor (beta chain). Antigen: not known. The data derive from a study of blood T cells in healthy people across ages. Study-level points and caveats: The CMV status of each donor remained undetermined, and this could have confounded shifts in expanded clonotypes.

Using a J-beta primer mix together with a sample-barcoded 5' primer, a second PCR was run for roughly 6 to 11 cycles. TCRdb passed the 5' RACE reads through MiXCR, listing each CDR3 protein once. The table records roughly 1.5 million distinct CDR3 sequences, roughly two fifths of them present only once. Germline lookup yields CDR1 SQVTM and CDR2 ANQGSEA. The CDR3 has 15 amino acids. Trimming removed 2 bases from V and 0 bases from J, with 12 bases in between. Drawing of peripheral blood yielded approximately 10 milliliters from each donor. This TCR was recovered from a woman under 30 in good health. The chain combines TRBV29-1 with TRBJ2-3, with D maybe TRBD2 (7 bases). What was sequenced was blood. The CDR3 is CSVERGGQSTDTQYF. In nucleotides, the CDR3 is TGCAGCGTTGAAAGGGGGGGGCAGAGCACAGATACGCAGTATTTT.